The 9 T cell receptor beta chains listed next were all sequenced from one sample in a study of cytomegalovirus exposure and HLA in healthy donors. Both 60 Vbeta primers and 13 Jbeta primers went into the PCR. Repertoires were generated with immunoSEQ multiplex PCR, while TCRdb's copy carries only in-frame clones and drops some. The sample carries some 200,000 clones, around 85% recorded once. The sample comprised PBMCs. These receptors were obtained from a man aged 50-59 years in good health and CMV-seronegative.

The chain combines TRBV7-2 with TRBJ1-1; the match to TRBD1 covers 8 bases. CDR1 SGHTA and CDR2 FQGNSA come from the germline V gene. J lost 3 bases, V lost 5 bases, and 5 bases had no gene match. This CDR3 contains 14 residues. CDR3 amino acids: CASSDQGAHTEAFF. The DNA for the CDR3 is TGTGCCAGCAGCGATCAGGGGGCCCACACTGAAGCTTTCTTT.

This chain connects TRBV15 to TRBJ2-7; possibly TRBD2 for D (5 bases). Per the germline V gene, CDR1 is LNHNV and CDR2 is YYDKDF (reference sequence). The germline V and J ends were trimmed by 0 bases and 6 bases, with 6 bases remaining between them. The CDR3 has 12 residues. CDR3 sequence reads: CATSRDAGEQYF. For the CDR3, the DNA is TGTGCCACCAGCAGAGATGCGGGCGAGCAGTACTTC.

The chain's CDR3 is CASSFRGGAGNEQFF. For the CDR3, the DNA is TGCGCCAGCAGCTTCCGCGGGGGGGCCGGCAATGAGCAGTTCTTC. The V call is TRBV5-1, the J call TRBJ2-1; 9 bases map to TRBD2. The CDR3 has 15 amino acids. Germline V gene lookup returns CDR1 SGHRS and CDR2 YFSETQ. V shed 2 bases, J shed 6 bases, and the junction held 6 bases outside the gene matches. Looking up the rest from reference TRBV5-1 and TRBJ2-1 gives the full variable domain: KAGVTQTPRYLIKTRGQQVTLSCSPISGHRSVSWYQQTPGQGLQFLFEYFSETQRNKGNFPGRFSGRQFSNSRSEMNVSTLELGDSALYLCASSFRGGAGNEQFFGPGTRLTVL.

This chain joins TRBV19 and TRBJ1-2; 7 nucleotides agree with TRBD1. Germline lookup yields CDR1 LNHDA and CDR2 SQIVND (reference sequence). Trimming at V came to 6 bases and at J to 4 bases, leaving 5 bases not matched to a gene. This CDR3 spans 13 amino acids. CDR3: CASRQGYPYGYTF. For the CDR3, the DNA is TGTGCCAGTAGACAGGGGTACCCCTATGGCTACACCTTC.

The genes are TRBV5-1 and TRBJ2-7; TRBD1 is a possible D gene (6 bases). The germline V gene encodes CDR1 SGHRS and CDR2 YFSETQ. CDR3 length equals 13 residues. The V gene lost 4 bases and the J gene lost 3 bases, with 11 bases spanning the gap. The CDR3 loop reads CASSAQGNYEQYF. The CDR3 DNA reads TGCGCCAGCAGCGCACAGGGTAACTACGAGCAGTACTTC. Full variable domain (missing parts from reference TRBV5-1 and TRBJ2-7): KAGVTQTPRYLIKTRGQQVTLSCSPISGHRSVSWYQQTPGQGLQFLFEYFSETQRNKGNFPGRFSGRQFSNSRSEMNVSTLELGDSALYLCASSAQGNYEQYFGPGTRLTVT.

The V gene is TRBV29-1, the J gene TRBJ2-3, with 7 bases aligning to TRBD1. The CDR3 is 13 amino acids. V shed 7 bases, J shed 2 bases, and the junction held 6 bases outside the gene matches. Germline values: CDR1 SQVTM, CDR2 ANQGSEA. CDR3 DNA: TGCAGCGCCCGGACAGGCGCCACAGATACGCAGTATTTT. It yields the protein CSARTGATDTQYF.

The chain is built from TRBV27 and TRBJ1-6; D is uncertain. V gave up 0 bases and J gave up 1 base, with 4 bases separating them. The CDR3 runs to 15 residues. The V gene's germline CDR1 is MNHEY and CDR2 SMNVEV (reference sequence). CDR3 residues: CASSLSASYNSPLHF. CDR3 bases: TGTGCCAGCAGTTTATCGGCATCCTATAATTCACCCCTCCACTTT.

The chain is built from TRBV10-3 and TRBJ1-2; 7 bases fit TRBD1. CDR1 is ENHRY, CDR2 SYGVKD, per germline. This CDR3 is 14 amino acids long. The V segment lost 3 bases and the J segment 2 bases; nucleotides outside the gene matches: 3. Written as DNA, the CDR3 is TGTGCCATCAGTGACCAGGGACAGAACTATGGCTACACCTTC. Residues: CAISDQGQNYGYTF.

This rearrangement joins TRBV27 to TRBJ1-2; 12 bases fit TRBD1. This CDR3 is 15 amino acids long. V lost 1 base and J lost 8; bases outside the gene matches: 5. Per the germline V gene, CDR1 is MNHEY and CDR2 is SMNVEV (reference sequence). The CDR3 is CASSLFGTGGFGYTF. The CDR3 nucleotides read TGTGCCAGCAGTTTATTCGGGACAGGGGGCTTCGGCTACACCTTC.